The 9 T cell receptor beta chains below all came from one sample that was sequenced in a study of blood T cell repertoires in COVID-19 (dated by TCRdb to 2020 to 2022). Library generation was performed with the immunoSEQ multiplex PCR assay. This is the immuneACCESS table as TCRdb keeps it, with only in-frame sequences that have V and J called. A part of the clones is gone; compared with another copy, unresolved V genes explain less than half, and the rest is unexplained. Across this sample there are 95,000 or so clones, with 80% to 90% seen only once. 4% to 6% of the sample goes to the ten largest clones. Sequenced material: peripheral blood. These receptor sequences come from an elderly man with COVID-19, enrolled during active disease.

The genes are TRBV7-2 and TRBJ2-3; 8 nucleotides match TRBD2. The CDR3 runs 15 residues. Germline V gene lookup returns CDR1 SGHTA and CDR2 FQGNSA. V shed 7 bases, J shed 0 bases, and the junction held 6 bases outside the gene matches. The CDR3 DNA is TGTGCCAGCAACCCTCAGCGGGGGAGCACAGATACGCAGTATTTT. Protein: CASNPQRGSTDTQYF.

This sequence joins TRBV2 and TRBJ1-5; unclear D gene. The germline CDR1 and CDR2 sequences are SNHLY and FYNNEI. V was cut by 1 base and J by 0 bases, with 16 bases left in between. The CDR3 extends over 18 amino acids. The CDR3 spells CASSEEGFGGYSNQPQHF. For the CDR3, the DNA is TGTGCCAGCAGTGAAGAAGGGTTCGGAGGCTATAGCAATCAGCCCCAGCATTTT.

V usage is TRBV19 and J usage is TRBJ1-5; 7 nucleotides match TRBD1. Germline CDR1 is LNHDA and CDR2 is SQIVND (reference sequence). The CDR3 totals 24 residues. Losses at the gene ends were 0 bases for V and 0 bases for J; bases not matched to a gene: 26. This chain's CDR3 is CASSIDREGQREVTELYSNQPQHF. The CDR3 coding sequence is TGTGCCAGTAGTATAGATCGGGAGGGACAGAGAGAGGTCACCGAATTATATAGCAATCAGCCCCAGCATTTT. Filled out from reference TRBV19 and TRBJ1-5, the complete variable domain reads DGGITQSPKYLFRKEGQNVTLSCEQNLNHDAMYWYRQDPGQGLRLIYYSQIVNDFQKGDIAEGYSVSREKKESFPLTVTSAQKNPTAFYLCASSIDREGQREVTELYSNQPQHFGDGTRLSIL.

Here the CDR3 reads CASSQEGYGYTF. The CDR3 bases are TGTGCCAGCAGTCAGGAGGGCTATGGCTACACCTTC. The chain links TRBV2 to TRBJ1-2; D is uncertain. Germline V lookup: CDR1 SNHLY, CDR2 FYNNEI. CDR3 length: 12 amino acids. V was cut by 5 bases and J by 4 bases, with 8 bases left in between.

The V and J genes are TRBV19 and TRBJ2-4; 7 bases align to TRBD2. With V trimmed by 6 bases and J by 1 base, 6 bases remained unmatched. Germline CDR1 reads LNHDA; CDR2 reads SQIVND (reference sequence). The CDR3 is made up of 15 amino acids. The CDR3 spells CASRRGREAKNIQYF. CDR3 coding DNA: TGTGCCAGTAGACGAGGGAGGGAGGCCAAAAACATTCAGTACTTC.

This rearrangement joins TRBV5-4 to TRBJ2-1; TRBD2 matches at 13 bases. CDR1 and CDR2 from the germline V gene are SGHNT and YYREEE (reference sequence). J lost 8 bases, V lost 4 bases, and 12 bases had no gene match. This CDR3 has 17 amino acids. The CDR3 DNA reads TGTGCCAGCAGCCCGGGCCGGACTAGCGGGAGTCGGGATGAGCAGTTCTTC. Amino acids: CASSPGRTSGSRDEQFF.

This chain connects TRBV3-1 (or the pseudogene TRBV3-2) to TRBJ2-2, with TRBD2 matching over 11 bases. The V segment lost 5 bases and the J segment 5 bases; nucleotides outside the gene matches: 4. From germline, CDR1 is LGHDT and CDR2 YNNKEL (reference sequence). The CDR3 contains 15 residues. CDR3 sequence: CASSRLAGRTGELFF. DNA of the CDR3: TGTGCCAGCAGCAGACTAGCGGGACGTACCGGGGAGCTGTTTTTT.

The chain carries TRBV28 and TRBJ2-5; 8 bases fit TRBD2. Germline CDR1 MDHEN, CDR2 SYDVKM. V trimming: 5 bases; J trimming: 9 bases; junction bases outside the gene matches: 17. The length of the CDR3 is 16 residues. CDR3 region: CASSLGWGLGVEAQYF. The CDR3 DNA sequence: TGTGCCAGCAGTCTGGGATGGGGACTAGGGGTTGAGGCCCAGTACTTC. Looking up the rest from reference TRBV28 and TRBJ2-5 gives the full variable domain: DVKVTQSSRYLVKRTGEKVFLECVQDMDHENMFWYRQDPGLGLRLIYFSYDVKMKEKGDIPEGYSVSREKKERFSLILESASTNQTSMYLCASSLGWGLGVEAQYFGPGTRLLVL.

This chain links TRBV18 with TRBJ1-4, with a possible D match to TRBD1 (5 bases). The length of the CDR3 is 14 residues. Germline CDR1 reads KGHSH; CDR2 reads LQKENI. V was trimmed by 5 bases and J by 8 bases, leaving 15 bases between them. The CDR3 DNA is TGTGCCAGCTCATTGCAGGGTGCGAGCGAAAAACTGTTTTTT. Translated: CASSLQGASEKLFF.